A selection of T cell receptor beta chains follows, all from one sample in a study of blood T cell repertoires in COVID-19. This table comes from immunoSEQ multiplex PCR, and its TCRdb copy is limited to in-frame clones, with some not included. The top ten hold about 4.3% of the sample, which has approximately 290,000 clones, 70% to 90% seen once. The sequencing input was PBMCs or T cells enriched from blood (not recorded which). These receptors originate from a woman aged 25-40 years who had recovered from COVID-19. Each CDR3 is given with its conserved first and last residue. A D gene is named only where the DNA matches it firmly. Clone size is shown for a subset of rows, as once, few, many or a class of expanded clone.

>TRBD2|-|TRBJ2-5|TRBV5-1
CASSRGGGPQETQYF
TGCGCCAGCAGCCGGGGCGGGGGGCCCCAAGAGACCCAGTACTTC
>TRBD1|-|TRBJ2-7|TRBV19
CASRRGQGIHEQYF
TGTGCCAGCAGGAGGGGACAGGGGATCCACGAGCAGTACTTC
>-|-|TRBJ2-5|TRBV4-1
CASSQTLPSSGTQYF
TGCGCCAGCAGCCAAACCCTTCCTAGTTCGGGGACCCAGTACTTC
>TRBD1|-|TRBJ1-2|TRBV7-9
CASSRTGRDGYTF
TGTGCCAGCAGCCGGACAGGTAGAGATGGCTACACCTTC
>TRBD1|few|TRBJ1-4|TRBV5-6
CASSYRTGKYLNEKLFF
TGTGCCAGCAGCTACAGGACAGGCAAATACTTAAATGAAAAACTGTTTTTT
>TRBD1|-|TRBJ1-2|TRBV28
CASSWDRENYGYTF
TGTGCCAGCAGTTGGGACAGGGAGAACTATGGCTACACCTTC
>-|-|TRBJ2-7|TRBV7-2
CASSLVVKWYEQYF
TGTGCCAGCAGCTTAGTAGTCAAATGGTACGAGCAGTACTTC
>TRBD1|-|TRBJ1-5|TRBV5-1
CASSIGTADNQPQHF
TGCGCCAGCAGCATTGGGACAGCAGACAATCAGCCCCAGCATTTT
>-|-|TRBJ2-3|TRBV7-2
CASSLVVSTDTQYF
TGTGCCAGCAGCTTAGTTGTATCCACAGATACGCAGTATTTT
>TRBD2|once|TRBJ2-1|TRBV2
CASSEAGGEDEQFF
TGTGCCAGCAGTGAGGCGGGAGGAGAAGATGAGCAGTTCTTC
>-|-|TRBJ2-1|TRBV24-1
CATSSFLMENNEQFF
TGTGCCACCAGTTCCTTTTTGATGGAGAACAATGAGCAGTTCTTC
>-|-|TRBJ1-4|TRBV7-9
CASSPPGVSTNEKLFF
TGTGCCAGCAGCCCACCGGGGGTCTCAACTAATGAAAAACTGTTTTTT
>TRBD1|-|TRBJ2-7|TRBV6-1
CASSDRDRGPEQYF
TGTGCCAGCAGTGACCGGGACAGGGGGCCCGAGCAGTACTTC
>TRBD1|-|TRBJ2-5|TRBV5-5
CASSFRGLETQYF
TGTGCCAGCAGCTTTAGGGGGCTGGAGACCCAGTACTTC
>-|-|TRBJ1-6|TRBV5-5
CASSLRDTKNSPLHF
TGTGCCAGCAGCTTACGGGACACCAAAAATTCACCCCTCCACTTT
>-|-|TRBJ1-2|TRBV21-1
CASSNGYRGCYGYTF
TGTGCCAGCAGCAATGGGTACAGGGGCTGCTATGGCTACACCTTC
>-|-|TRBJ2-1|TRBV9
CASSVEGGGSEQFF
TGTGCCAGCAGCGTAGAGGGGGGAGGGAGTGAGCAGTTCTTC
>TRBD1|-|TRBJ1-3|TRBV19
CASSISTGARNTIYF
TGTGCCAGTAGTATTTCTACAGGGGCCCGAAACACCATATATTTT
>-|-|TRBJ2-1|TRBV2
CAPRGEQFF
TGTGCCCCCAGGGGTGAGCAGTTCTTC
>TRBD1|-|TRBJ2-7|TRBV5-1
CASSPNPGTGGFKQYF
TGCGCCAGCAGCCCAAATCCCGGGACAGGGGGCTTCAAGCAGTACTTC
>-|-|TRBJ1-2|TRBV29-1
CSVVHRQALYGYTF
TGCAGCGTTGTGCACCGACAGGCTCTCTATGGCTACACCTTC
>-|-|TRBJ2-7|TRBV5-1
CASSLAGRGPYEQYF
TGCGCCAGCAGCTTGGCTGGCAGGGGCCCCTACGAGCAGTACTTC
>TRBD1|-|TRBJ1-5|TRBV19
CASSETLQGAQPQHF
TGTGCCAGTAGTGAGACGCTACAGGGGGCTCAGCCCCAGCATTTT
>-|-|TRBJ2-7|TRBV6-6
CASSTPMIQLDNEQYF
TGTGCCAGCAGTACCCCCATGATCCAACTGGACAACGAGCAGTACTTC
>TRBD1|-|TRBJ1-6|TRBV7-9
CASSLGTGGSYNSPLHF
TGTGCCAGCAGCTTAGGGACAGGGGGCTCCTATAATTCACCCCTCCACTTT
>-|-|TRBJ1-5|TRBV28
CASSLELLHSNQPQHF
TGTGCCAGCAGTTTAGAGCTGCTTCATAGCAATCAGCCCCAGCATTTT
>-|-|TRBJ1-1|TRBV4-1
CASSQGQENTEAFF
TGCGCCAGCAGCCAAGGACAGGAGAACACTGAAGCTTTCTTT
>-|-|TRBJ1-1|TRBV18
CASSPRGRNTEAFF
TGTGCCAGCTCACCCAGGGGCCGGAACACTGAAGCTTTCTTT
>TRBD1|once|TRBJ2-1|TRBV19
CASMIRDRGRNEQFF
TGTGCCAGTATGATCCGGGACAGGGGGCGTAATGAGCAGTTCTTC
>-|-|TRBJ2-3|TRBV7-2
CASSPGSPDTQYF
TGTGCCAGCAGCCCAGGGTCCCCAGATACGCAGTATTTT
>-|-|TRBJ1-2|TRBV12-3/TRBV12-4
CASSFGLLGGYTF
TGTGCCAGCAGTTTCGGACTGCTAGGAGGCTACACCTTC
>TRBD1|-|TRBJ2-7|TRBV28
CASSLIDRERGYEQYF
TGTGCCAGCAGTTTAATCGACAGGGAAAGGGGCTACGAGCAGTACTTC
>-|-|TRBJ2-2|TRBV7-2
CASSLRANTGELFF
TGTGCCAGCAGCTTGCGGGCGAACACCGGGGAGCTGTTTTTT
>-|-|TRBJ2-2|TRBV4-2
CASSQDSMQGRLGELFF
TGTGCCAGCAGCCAAGACAGTATGCAGGGGCGGTTAGGGGAGCTGTTTTTT
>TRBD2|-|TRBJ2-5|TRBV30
CAWSVLGGSGRKKETQYF
TGTGCCTGGAGTGTACTCGGAGGTAGCGGGAGAAAGAAAGAGACCCAGTACTTC
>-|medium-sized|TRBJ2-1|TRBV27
CASSLWGIRSYNEQFF
TGTGCCAGCAGTTTATGGGGCATTCGCTCCTACAATGAGCAGTTCTTC
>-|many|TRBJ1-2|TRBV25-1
CASSPQGRGSYTF
TGTGCCAGCAGCCCCCAGGGTAGGGGAAGCTACACCTTC
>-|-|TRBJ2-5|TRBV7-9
CASTQLGTSQETQYF
TGTGCCAGCACTCAACTCGGGACATCCCAAGAGACCCAGTACTTC
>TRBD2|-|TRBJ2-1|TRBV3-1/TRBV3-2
CASSQTSGGGYRTSYNEQFF
TGTGCCAGCAGCCAGACTAGCGGGGGGGGTTATAGGACCTCCTACAATGAGCAGTTCTTC
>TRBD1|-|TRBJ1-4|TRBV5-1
CASSSRGPANEKLFF
TGCGCCAGCAGCTCCAGGGGGCCAGCTAATGAAAAACTGTTTTTT
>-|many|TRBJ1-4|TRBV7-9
CATERSGGNEKLFF
TGTGCCACCGAAAGGTCCGGGGGAAATGAAAAACTGTTTTTT